The rows below give T cell receptor beta chains drawn from one sample of a study of shared clonotypes between healthy human individuals. Some clones are missing from TCRdb's copy, which holds only in-frame ones; the method was immunoSEQ multiplex PCR. The table shows some 2,400,000 clones, with roughly 95% occurring only once. Sequencing was carried out using naive CD4+ T cells sorted from blood. These receptors originate from a man aged 18 to 30 in good health. Each CDR3 is given with its conserved first and last residue. A D gene is named only where the DNA matches it firmly. Only part of the rows carry a size: once, few, many, or a class if the clone is expanded.

j_call | d_call | clone_size | v_call | cdr3_aa | cdr3_nt
TRBJ1-1 | - | - | TRBV6-1 | CASISGVNTEAFF | TGTGCCAGCATATCAGGGGTGAACACTGAAGCTTTCTTT
TRBJ2-1 | TRBD2 | - | TRBV19 | CASSTTSGSLVQFF | TGTGCCAGTAGTACGACTAGCGGGTCATTAGTGCAGTTCTTC
TRBJ2-2 | - | - | TRBV6-1 | CASSAWGSGELFF | TGTGCCAGCAGTGCCTGGGGCTCCGGGGAGCTGTTTTTT
TRBJ2-7 | TRBD2 | - | TRBV4-1 | CASSQEVLAVPYEQYF | TGCGCCAGCAGCCAAGAAGTACTAGCGGTCCCCTACGAGCAGTACTTC
TRBJ2-1 | - | - | TRBV7-2 | CASSPRAAYEQFF | TGTGCCAGCAGTCCCCGAGCGGCTTACGAGCAGTTCTTC
TRBJ1-5 | TRBD1 | - | TRBV18 | CASSNKGAGQPQHF | TGTGCCAGCTCTAATAAGGGGGCAGGTCAGCCCCAGCATTTT
TRBJ2-3 | - | - | TRBV10-3 | CAISESWGESTDTQYF | TGTGCCATCAGTGAGTCGTGGGGGGAGAGCACAGATACGCAGTATTTT
TRBJ2-2 | TRBD1 | - | TRBV4-1 | CASSFDRVTNTGELFF | TGCGCCAGCAGCTTCGACAGGGTAACGAACACCGGGGAGCTGTTTTTT
TRBJ2-7 | TRBD2 | once | TRBV5-4 | CASSSAGGSHEQYF | TGTGCCAGCAGCTCAGCGGGAGGGTCCCACGAGCAGTACTTC
TRBJ1-1 | TRBD1 | - | TRBV10-3 | CAISVTGSNTEAFF | TGTGCCATCAGCGTGACAGGGTCGAACACTGAAGCTTTCTTT
TRBJ1-2 | - | - | TRBV27 | CASSLGDSGYGYTF | TGTGCCAGCAGTTTAGGAGACAGTGGCTATGGCTACACCTTC
TRBJ2-7 | TRBD2 | once | TRBV5-3 | CARRGLAVPKGYF | TGTGCCAGAAGAGGGCTAGCGGTCCCAAAGGGGTACTTC
TRBJ1-1 | TRBD1 | - | TRBV6-5 | CASIARGRSTEAFF | TGTGCCAGCATAGCTAGGGGGCGAAGCACTGAAGCTTTCTTT
TRBJ1-1 | TRBD1 | - | TRBV7-2 | CASSWGQGGTEAFF | TGTGCCAGCAGCTGGGGACAGGGAGGGACTGAAGCTTTCTTT
TRBJ1-5 | - | - | TRBV7-2 | CASSLEVGLGQPQHF | TGTGCCAGCAGCTTAGAGGTGGGCTTGGGGCAGCCCCAGCATTTT
TRBJ2-2 | - | - | TRBV6-5 | CASRQLPWTGELFF | TGTGCCAGCAGGCAGCTGCCCTGGACCGGGGAGCTGTTTTTT
TRBJ2-7 | - | - | TRBV19 | CASSTVESSYEQYF | TGTGCCAGTAGTACCGTTGAGAGCTCCTACGAGCAGTACTTC
TRBJ1-5 | - | - | TRBV28 | CASRPGGNQPQHF | TGTGCCAGCCGCCCTGGGGGCAATCAGCCCCAGCATTTT
TRBJ2-7 | - | once | TRBV6-5 | CASSSQMTDSYEQYF | TGTGCCAGCAGTTCCCAAATGACGGATTCCTACGAGCAGTACTTC
TRBJ2-1 | TRBD2 | - | TRBV5-1 | CASSLYWGTSGFNEQFF | TGCGCCAGCAGCTTGTACTGGGGGACTAGCGGATTCAATGAGCAGTTCTTC
TRBJ1-3 | TRBD1 | - | TRBV7-9 | CASSLADRANTIYF | TGTGCCAGCAGCTTAGCGGACAGGGCAAACACCATATATTTT
TRBJ2-5 | - | - | TRBV5-1 | CASSPLRPRETQYF | TGCGCCAGCAGCCCCTTACGGCCACGAGAGACCCAGTACTTC
TRBJ2-2 | TRBD1 | - | TRBV6-4 | CASSVLQGYTGELFF | TGTGCCAGCAGTGTTTTACAGGGGTACACCGGGGAGCTGTTTTTT
TRBJ2-7 | - | few | TRBV25-1 | CASSDMGAYEQYF | TGTGCCAGCAGTGATATGGGGGCCTACGAGCAGTACTTC
TRBJ2-7 | TRBD2 | - | TRBV7-9 | CASSLVAIAGGPGEQYF | TGTGCCAGCAGCTTAGTAGCAATAGCGGGAGGGCCGGGCGAGCAGTACTTC
TRBJ2-7 | TRBD2 | once | TRBV10-3 | CAIRTSGGSYEQYF | TGTGCCATCAGGACTAGCGGGGGAAGTTACGAGCAGTACTTC